Listed below are T cell receptor beta chains from one sample, sequenced in a study of T-cell reconstitution after alpha-beta-depleted transplantation in children. TCRdb used MiXCR to reprocess the PCR reads, holding one entry per CDR3 protein. The sample contains about 200,000 distinct CDR3 sequences, approximately 6.9% of which appear only once. This material consisted of PBMCs, taken before TCRalphabeta/CD19-depleted stem cell transplant. These receptors were taken from a boy between 2 and 10 years old with acute lymphoblastic leukemia, due to receive a stem cell transplant. Both conserved end residues are part of each CDR3. Fields, in order: clone size, D gene, J gene, V gene, CDR3 DNA, CDR3 protein. A D gene is named only where the DNA matches it firmly. Where a row states a size, it is once, few, many or the class of an expanded clone; other rows omit it.

abundance: .
d_gene: TRBD1
j_gene: TRBJ2-7
v_gene: TRBV5-1
CDR3nt: TGCGCCAGCAGCTCGTCCGGGACAGTTAGCTCCTACGAGCAGTACTTC
CDR3aa: CASSSSGTVSSYEQYF

abundance: many
d_gene: .
j_gene: TRBJ2-4
v_gene: TRBV28
CDR3nt: TGTGCCAGCGCGGGGTCCTTCATTCAGTACTTC
CDR3aa: CASAGSFIQYF

abundance: many
d_gene: .
j_gene: TRBJ1-1
v_gene: TRBV6-5
CDR3nt: TGTGCCAGCAGTTATCTCCTGGATGGGAGTACTGAAGCTTTCTTT
CDR3aa: CASSYLLDGSTEAFF

abundance: many
d_gene: .
j_gene: TRBJ1-1
v_gene: TRBV5-6
CDR3nt: TGTGCCAGCAGCCAAACTGGACAGCAAGCTTTCTTT
CDR3aa: CASSQTGQQAFF

abundance: once
d_gene: .
j_gene: TRBJ2-5
v_gene: TRBV7-6
CDR3nt: TGTGCCAGCAGCTTAGCGGGGGCAAAAGAGACCCAGTACTTC
CDR3aa: CASSLAGAKETQYF

abundance: many
d_gene: .
j_gene: TRBJ2-5
v_gene: TRBV20-1
CDR3nt: TGCAGTGCTAGAGGGGACGGGAAGGTAGAGACCCAGTACTTC
CDR3aa: CSARGDGKVETQYF

abundance: .
d_gene: TRBD2
j_gene: TRBJ2-7
v_gene: TRBV12-3/TRBV12-4
CDR3nt: TGTGCCAGCAGAGAGCGGGGGGGCTCCTACGAGCAGTACTTC
CDR3aa: CASRERGGSYEQYF

abundance: many
d_gene: TRBD1
j_gene: TRBJ1-2
v_gene: TRBV9
CDR3nt: TGTGCCAGCAGCGTATCCGGGACAGCCCAAAGATTGGCCTTC
CDR3aa: CASSVSGTAQRLAF

abundance: many
d_gene: TRBD1
j_gene: TRBJ2-1
v_gene: TRBV28
CDR3nt: TGTGCCAGCAGTGCACCTGGGACAGGGACAATCCTCTCCTACAATGAGCAGTTCTTC
CDR3aa: CASSAPGTGTILSYNEQFF

abundance: many
d_gene: .
j_gene: TRBJ1-6
v_gene: TRBV28
CDR3nt: TGTGCCAGCAGTGCTCATCAGATAGAACCGAATTCACCCCTCCACTTT
CDR3aa: CASSAHQIEPNSPLHF

abundance: .
d_gene: TRBD1
j_gene: TRBJ2-1
v_gene: TRBV4-3
CDR3nt: TGCGCCAGCAGCCAAGATCAAGGGACAGGGGGCTTTGATGAGCAGTTCTTC
CDR3aa: CASSQDQGTGGFDEQFF

abundance: few
d_gene: .
j_gene: TRBJ1-2
v_gene: TRBV27
CDR3nt: TGTGCCAGCAGTTCGGCCGGGACCCATTTGGTCTACACCTTC
CDR3aa: CASSSAGTHLVYTF

abundance: many
d_gene: .
j_gene: TRBJ1-6
v_gene: TRBV28
CDR3nt: TGTGCCAGCAGTTCCACCGGACAGTCTAATTCACCCCTCCACTTT
CDR3aa: CASSSTGQSNSPLHF

abundance: many
d_gene: .
j_gene: TRBJ1-3
v_gene: TRBV18
CDR3nt: TGTGCCAGCTCACCAAACCCCAGAGTCAGTGGAAACACCATATATTTT
CDR3aa: CASSPNPRVSGNTIYF

abundance: many
d_gene: .
j_gene: TRBJ2-6
v_gene: TRBV11-1
CDR3nt: TGTGCCAGCAGCACCTCCGGGTTCCCTGGGGCCAACGTCCTGACTTTC
CDR3aa: CASSTSGFPGANVLTF

abundance: .
d_gene: .
j_gene: TRBJ2-1
v_gene: TRBV11-1
CDR3nt: TGTGCCAGCAGCTTAGCACCTTTCGGAAAGAGGTGGGGCAGGGAGATCGGTGAGCAGTTCTTC
CDR3aa: CASSLAPFGKRWGREIGEQFF

abundance: many
d_gene: .
j_gene: TRBJ1-1
v_gene: TRBV7-6
CDR3nt: TGTGCCAGCAGCTCTATTCTAACTGGTAGCACTGAAGCTTTCTTT
CDR3aa: CASSSILTGSTEAFF

abundance: many
d_gene: .
j_gene: TRBJ2-1
v_gene: TRBV5-1
CDR3nt: TGCGCCAGCAGCTTGGCTCCCGGGGCCAATGAGCAGTTCTTC
CDR3aa: CASSLAPGANEQFF

abundance: few
d_gene: TRBD2
j_gene: TRBJ2-1
v_gene: TRBV3-1
CDR3nt: TGTGCCAGCAGAGTGTCCGGACTAGCGGCGTCGGGTGAGCAGTTCTTC
CDR3aa: CASRVSGLAASGEQFF

abundance: few
d_gene: TRBD1
j_gene: TRBJ2-5
v_gene: TRBV7-3
CDR3nt: TGTGCCAGCAGCCCTCAGACAGGGAGCGGAGAGACCCAGTACTTC
CDR3aa: CASSPQTGSGETQYF

abundance: many
d_gene: .
j_gene: TRBJ2-2
v_gene: TRBV5-1
CDR3nt: TGCGCCAGCAGCCGTGGTGACACCGGGGAGCTGTTTTTT
CDR3aa: CASSRGDTGELFF

abundance: many
d_gene: .
j_gene: TRBJ2-6
v_gene: TRBV10-3
CDR3nt: TGTGCCAACGGAAGGGGGTCTGGGGCCAACGTCCTGACTTTC
CDR3aa: CANGRGSGANVLTF

abundance: many
d_gene: TRBD1
j_gene: TRBJ2-4
v_gene: TRBV4-3
CDR3nt: TGCGCCAGCAGCCAAGACCTAAGGACAGGGTCGGCCAAAAACATTCAGTACTTC
CDR3aa: CASSQDLRTGSAKNIQYF

abundance: .
d_gene: TRBD1
j_gene: TRBJ1-4
v_gene: TRBV5-1
CDR3nt: TGCGCCAGCAGCATCGCGACAGGGGGCTATGAAAAACTGTTTTTT
CDR3aa: CASSIATGGYEKLFF

abundance: few
d_gene: TRBD2
j_gene: TRBJ2-3
v_gene: TRBV12-3/TRBV12-4
CDR3nt: TGTGCCAGCAGTTTTTGGGCGGGGGTGGGGACAGATACGCAGTATTTT
CDR3aa: CASSFWAGVGTDTQYF

abundance: many
d_gene: .
j_gene: TRBJ1-1
v_gene: TRBV28
CDR3nt: TGTGCCAGCAGTCCAGACGGTGGGGGAAACACTGAAGCTTTCTTT
CDR3aa: CASSPDGGGNTEAFF

abundance: .
d_gene: TRBD1
j_gene: TRBJ1-2
v_gene: TRBV2
CDR3nt: TGTGCCAGCAGTCCGACAGGGGGGACCTATGGCTACACCTTC
CDR3aa: CASSPTGGTYGYTF

abundance: many
d_gene: .
j_gene: TRBJ2-7
v_gene: TRBV5-1
CDR3nt: TGCGCCAGCAGCATAGGTTCTAGCTCCTACGAGCAGTACTTC
CDR3aa: CASSIGSSSYEQYF

abundance: .
d_gene: .
j_gene: TRBJ1-1
v_gene: TRBV7-2
CDR3nt: TGTGCCAGCAGCATTACTCAGAACACTGAAGCTTTCTTT
CDR3aa: CASSITQNTEAFF

abundance: many
d_gene: .
j_gene: TRBJ1-4
v_gene: TRBV6-5
CDR3nt: TGTGCCAGCATAATCAGGGTGAGGAAGAATGAAAAACTGTTTTTT
CDR3aa: CASIIRVRKNEKLFF

abundance: many
d_gene: TRBD2
j_gene: TRBJ2-3
v_gene: TRBV29-1
CDR3nt: TGCAGGGCCTCGACCGGGACTAGCGGCACAGATACGCAGTATTTT
CDR3aa: CRASTGTSGTDTQYF

abundance: many
d_gene: TRBD2
j_gene: TRBJ2-1
v_gene: TRBV7-8
CDR3nt: TGTGCCAGCAGCTTATTGGTTCTAGCGGGGCGCTACAATGAGCAGTTCTTC
CDR3aa: CASSLLVLAGRYNEQFF

abundance: few
d_gene: .
j_gene: TRBJ2-5
v_gene: TRBV5-1
CDR3nt: TGCGCCAGCAGCTTGGGGAGGACTACCTTCCAAGAGACCCAGTACTTC
CDR3aa: CASSLGRTTFQETQYF

abundance: many
d_gene: .
j_gene: TRBJ2-3
v_gene: TRBV5-1
CDR3nt: TGCGCCAGCAGCTTTGTACGGGGGAGCACAGATACGCAGTATTTT
CDR3aa: CASSFVRGSTDTQYF

abundance: .
d_gene: .
j_gene: TRBJ1-1
v_gene: TRBV11-1
CDR3nt: TGTGCCAGCAGCTTTAACGGAGGGACCGGAGCTTTCTTT
CDR3aa: CASSFNGGTGAFF

abundance: many
d_gene: TRBD2
j_gene: TRBJ2-1
v_gene: TRBV28
CDR3nt: TGTGCCAGCACCCCCTCCAGTGGGCGGGGGGCCTACAATGAGCAGTTCTTC
CDR3aa: CASTPSSGRGAYNEQFF

abundance: .
d_gene: .
j_gene: TRBJ2-3
v_gene: TRBV28
CDR3nt: TGTGCCAGCAGTTTATACGATCGAGTTCAGGGCACAGATACGCAGTATTTT
CDR3aa: CASSLYDRVQGTDTQYF

abundance: .
d_gene: TRBD2
j_gene: TRBJ2-1
v_gene: TRBV7-8
CDR3nt: TGTGCCAGCAGCGGGCGTTGGACTAGCGGGGCCCGAGAGCAGTTCTTC
CDR3aa: CASSGRWTSGAREQFF

abundance: many
d_gene: .
j_gene: TRBJ2-5
v_gene: TRBV28
CDR3nt: TGTGCCAGCAGGGGACCAGGGGAGGGAGAGACCCAGTACTTC
CDR3aa: CASRGPGEGETQYF

abundance: many
d_gene: .
j_gene: TRBJ1-2
v_gene: TRBV29-1
CDR3nt: TGCAGCGTTGCCGAGGGTGGCTACACCTTC
CDR3aa: CSVAEGGYTF

abundance: .
d_gene: TRBD1
j_gene: TRBJ2-3
v_gene: TRBV28
CDR3nt: TGTGCCACCGACGACAGGGACATCACAGATACGCAGTATTTT
CDR3aa: CATDDRDITDTQYF

abundance: many
d_gene: TRBD2
j_gene: TRBJ2-3
v_gene: TRBV11-2
CDR3nt: TGTGCCAGCAGCTTTAGGGGGACTAGCGCCTTAACAGATACGCAGTATTTT
CDR3aa: CASSFRGTSALTDTQYF

abundance: many
d_gene: .
j_gene: TRBJ2-4
v_gene: TRBV28
CDR3nt: TGTGCCAGCAGTTTCCTAGCCAAAAACATTCAGTACTTC
CDR3aa: CASSFLAKNIQYF

abundance: many
d_gene: .
j_gene: TRBJ1-3
v_gene: TRBV29-1
CDR3nt: TGCAGCGTTGTAGGCTCTGGAAACACCATATATTTT
CDR3aa: CSVVGSGNTIYF

abundance: many
d_gene: .
j_gene: TRBJ2-7
v_gene: TRBV7-2
CDR3nt: TGTGCCAGCAGCTTAGTGCAGCGATCCGGGGAGCAGTACTTC
CDR3aa: CASSLVQRSGEQYF

abundance: few
d_gene: TRBD2
j_gene: TRBJ2-3
v_gene: TRBV4-2
CDR3nt: TGTGCCAGCGGCCCCGGACTAGCCCCAGATACGCAGTATTTT
CDR3aa: CASGPGLAPDTQYF

abundance: many
d_gene: TRBD1
j_gene: TRBJ2-7
v_gene: TRBV6-5
CDR3nt: TGTGCCAGCAGTACCACAGGGGACGAGCAGTACTTC
CDR3aa: CASSTTGDEQYF

abundance: few
d_gene: TRBD2
j_gene: TRBJ2-1
v_gene: TRBV4-1
CDR3nt: TGCGCCAGCAGCCAAGATTCAGCGGGACTACCTTACAATGAGCAGTTCTTC
CDR3aa: CASSQDSAGLPYNEQFF